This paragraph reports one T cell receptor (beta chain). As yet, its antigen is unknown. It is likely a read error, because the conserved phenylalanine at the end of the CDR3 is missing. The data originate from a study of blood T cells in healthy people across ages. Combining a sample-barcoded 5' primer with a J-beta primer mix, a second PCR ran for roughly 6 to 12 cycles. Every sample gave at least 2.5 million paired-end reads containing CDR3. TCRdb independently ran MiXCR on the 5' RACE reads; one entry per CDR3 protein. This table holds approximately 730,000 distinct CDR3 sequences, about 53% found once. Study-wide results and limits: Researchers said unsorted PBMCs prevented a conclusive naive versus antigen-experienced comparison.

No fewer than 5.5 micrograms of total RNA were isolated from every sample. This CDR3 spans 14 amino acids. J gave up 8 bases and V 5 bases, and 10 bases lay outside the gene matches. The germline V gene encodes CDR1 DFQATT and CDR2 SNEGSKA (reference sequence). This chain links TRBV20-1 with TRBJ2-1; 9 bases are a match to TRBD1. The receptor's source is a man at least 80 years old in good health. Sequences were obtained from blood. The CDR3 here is CSALPQGAPDEQFV. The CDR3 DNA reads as TGCAGTGCTTTACCACAGGGGGCGCCGGATGAGCAGTTCGTC.